A selection of T cell receptor beta chains follows, all from one sample in a study of blood T cell repertoires in COVID-19. This table comes from immunoSEQ multiplex PCR, and its TCRdb copy is limited to in-frame clones, with some not included. This table has more than 150,000 clones, about nine tenths appearing once. Material for sequencing was peripheral blood. The origin of the receptors is a man between 65 and 80 years old with active or convalescent COVID-19. Both conserved end residues are part of each CDR3.

TRBV25-1	TRBJ1-1	CASSEFPGYTFF
TRBV6-2/TRBV6-3	TRBJ2-7	CASSNPGRRYF
TRBV19	TRBJ2-7	CASSHSLRGRTSSYEQYF
TRBV7-9	TRBJ1-2	CASSSNRGGKTNYGYTF
TRBV28	TRBJ2-2	CASSPRTYGGLFF
TRBV28	TRBJ1-3	CASSLGEGEGNTIYF
TRBV4-3	TRBJ1-4	CASSRTRGGHGPDEKLFF
TRBV9	TRBJ1-3	CASSALQGPGNTIYF
TRBV27	TRBJ2-4	CASSRDAGSDIQYF
TRBV19	TRBJ2-1	CASSIGGLPPMQFF
TRBV27	TRBJ1-1	CASSLSWTTEAFF
TRBV5-1	TRBJ2-5	CASSLAQQQETQYF
TRBV3-1/TRBV3-2	TRBJ2-3	CASSQEGGGARGTQYF
TRBV6-2/TRBV6-3	TRBJ1-5	CASSYLTGTQPQHF
TRBV28	TRBJ2-7	CASSPPDSRGSYEQYF
TRBV5-1	TRBJ2-1	CASSILTGGIGNEQFF
TRBV6-1	TRBJ2-1	CASSDSSGGTYNEQFF
TRBV5-3	TRBJ2-7	CARIPGSGSHEQYF
TRBV18	TRBJ2-1	CASSLQEYEQFF
TRBV3-1/TRBV3-2	TRBJ1-5	CASSHGTALNQPQHF
TRBV5-1	TRBJ2-7	CASSPSLPSGSGYEQYF
TRBV6-6	TRBJ2-7	CASSYGGATGAYEQYF
TRBV20-1	TRBJ1-2	CSASQGASGYTF
TRBV12-3/TRBV12-4	TRBJ2-7	CASSEDRYYEQYF
TRBV5-5	TRBJ2-7	CASSAGGTGSYEQYF
TRBV7-2	TRBJ1-4	CASSIGSGAREKLFF
TRBV5-1	TRBJ2-2	CASSLVGTSGSNTGELFF
TRBV30	TRBJ1-2	CAWSVHGHTTYGYTF
TRBV4-2	TRBJ2-4	CASSQDRTSGGYQNIQYF
TRBV28	TRBJ1-6	CASTPGGDSPLHF
TRBV24-1	TRBJ1-5	CATSTGGYQPQHF
TRBV7-2	TRBJ1-1	CASSPAAGPKAFF
TRBV20-1	TRBJ2-1	CSARGSGEQFF
TRBV14	TRBJ2-4	CASSQRGLAGDPSKNIQYF
TRBV10-3	TRBJ1-4	CAISEPGQGASEKLFF
TRBV29-1	TRBJ1-4	CSVDEGGVGEKLFF
TRBV27	TRBJ1-1	CASSLQGYTEAFF
TRBV9	TRBJ1-6	CASSHRQGGSPLHF
TRBV23-1	TRBJ1-6	CASSRPRTGCYNSPLHF
TRBV7-9	TRBJ1-5	CASSLVGGVGQPQHF
TRBV2	TRBJ1-5	CASRGVGNPNQPQHF
TRBV3-1/TRBV3-2	TRBJ2-3	CASSFKRGGSDTQYF